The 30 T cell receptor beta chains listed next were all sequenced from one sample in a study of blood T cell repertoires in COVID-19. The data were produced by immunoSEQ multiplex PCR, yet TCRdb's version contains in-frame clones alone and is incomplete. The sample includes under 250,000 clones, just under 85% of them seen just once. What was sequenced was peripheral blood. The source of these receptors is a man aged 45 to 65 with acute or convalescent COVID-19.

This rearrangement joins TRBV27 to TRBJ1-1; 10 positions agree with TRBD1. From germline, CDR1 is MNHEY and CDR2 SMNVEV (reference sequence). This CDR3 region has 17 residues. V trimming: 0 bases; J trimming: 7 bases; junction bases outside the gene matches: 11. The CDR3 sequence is CASSLSKRQGAGSEAFF. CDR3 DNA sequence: TGTGCCAGCAGTTTATCAAAAAGACAGGGGGCGGGTAGTGAAGCTTTCTTT.

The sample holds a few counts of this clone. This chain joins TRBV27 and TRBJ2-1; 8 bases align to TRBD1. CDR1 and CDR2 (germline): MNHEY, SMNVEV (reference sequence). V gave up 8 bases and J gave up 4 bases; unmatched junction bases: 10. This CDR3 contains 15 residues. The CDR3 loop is CASLPGGSAYNEQFF. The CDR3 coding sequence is TGTGCCAGCTTACCAGGGGGCTCCGCTTACAATGAGCAGTTCTTC.

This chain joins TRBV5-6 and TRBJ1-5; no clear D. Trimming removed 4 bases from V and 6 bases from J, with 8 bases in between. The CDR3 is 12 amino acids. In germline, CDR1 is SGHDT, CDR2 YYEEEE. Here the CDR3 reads CASSPFGQPQHF. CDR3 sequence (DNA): TGTGCCAGCAGCCCATTCGGTCAGCCCCAGCATTTT. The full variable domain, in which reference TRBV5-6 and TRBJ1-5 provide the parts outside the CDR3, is DAGVTQSPTHLIKTRGQQVTLRCSPKSGHDTVSWYQQALGQGPQFIFQYYEEEERQRGNFPDRFSGHQFPNYSSELNVNALLLGDSALYLCASSPFGQPQHFGDGTRLSIL.

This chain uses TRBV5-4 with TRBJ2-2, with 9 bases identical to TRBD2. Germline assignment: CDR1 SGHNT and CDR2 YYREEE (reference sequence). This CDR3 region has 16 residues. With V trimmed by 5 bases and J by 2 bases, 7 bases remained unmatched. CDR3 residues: CASRTGTSRNTGELFF. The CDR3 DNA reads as TGTGCCAGCAGGACCGGGACTAGCAGAAACACCGGGGAGCTGTTTTTT.

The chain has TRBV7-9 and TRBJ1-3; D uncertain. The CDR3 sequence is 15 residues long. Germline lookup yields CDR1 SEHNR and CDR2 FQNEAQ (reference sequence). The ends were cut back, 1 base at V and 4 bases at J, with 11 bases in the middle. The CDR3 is CASSLGGAYGNTIYF. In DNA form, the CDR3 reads TGTGCCAGCAGCTTAGGGGGAGCTTACGGAAACACCATATATTTT.

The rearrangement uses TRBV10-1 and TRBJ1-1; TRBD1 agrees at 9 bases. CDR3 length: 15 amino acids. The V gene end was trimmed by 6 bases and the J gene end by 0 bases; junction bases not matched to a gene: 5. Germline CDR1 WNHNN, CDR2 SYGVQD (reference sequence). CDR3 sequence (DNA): TGCGCCAGCAGAGCCGGGACAGGGATGAACACTGAAGCTTTCTTT. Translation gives CASRAGTGMNTEAFF.

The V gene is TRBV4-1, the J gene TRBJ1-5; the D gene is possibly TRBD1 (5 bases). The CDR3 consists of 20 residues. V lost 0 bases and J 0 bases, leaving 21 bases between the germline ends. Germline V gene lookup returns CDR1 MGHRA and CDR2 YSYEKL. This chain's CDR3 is CASSQENVQGRFYSNQPQHF. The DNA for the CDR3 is TGCGCCAGCAGCCAAGAAAACGTGCAGGGAAGATTTTATAGCAATCAGCCCCAGCATTTT.

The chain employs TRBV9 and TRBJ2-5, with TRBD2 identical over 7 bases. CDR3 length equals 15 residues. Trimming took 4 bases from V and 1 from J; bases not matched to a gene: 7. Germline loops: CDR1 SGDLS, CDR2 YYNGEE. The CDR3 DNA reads TGTGCCAGCAGCTCCCCTAGCGGACCCCAAGAGACCCAGTACTTC. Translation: CASSSPSGPQETQYF.

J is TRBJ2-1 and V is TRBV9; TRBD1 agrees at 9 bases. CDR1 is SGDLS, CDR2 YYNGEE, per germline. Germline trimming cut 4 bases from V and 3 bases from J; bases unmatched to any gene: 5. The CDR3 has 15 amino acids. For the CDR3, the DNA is TGTGCCAGCAGCCTAGGACAGGGGAGCTACAATGAGCAGTTCTTC. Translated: CASSLGQGSYNEQFF.

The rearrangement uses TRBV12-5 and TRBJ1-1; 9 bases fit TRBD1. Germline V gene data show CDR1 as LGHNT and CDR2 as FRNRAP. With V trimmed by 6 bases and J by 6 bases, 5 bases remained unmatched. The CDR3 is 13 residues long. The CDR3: CASGPQGAAEAFF. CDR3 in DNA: TGTGCTAGTGGCCCACAGGGGGCCGCTGAAGCTTTCTTT.

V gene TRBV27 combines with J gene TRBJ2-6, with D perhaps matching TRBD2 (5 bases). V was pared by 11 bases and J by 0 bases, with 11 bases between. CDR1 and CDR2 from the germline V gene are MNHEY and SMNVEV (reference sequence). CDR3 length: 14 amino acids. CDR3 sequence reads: CAASGSSGANVLTF. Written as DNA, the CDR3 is TGTGCCGCGTCGGGGTCCTCTGGGGCCAACGTCCTGACTTTC.

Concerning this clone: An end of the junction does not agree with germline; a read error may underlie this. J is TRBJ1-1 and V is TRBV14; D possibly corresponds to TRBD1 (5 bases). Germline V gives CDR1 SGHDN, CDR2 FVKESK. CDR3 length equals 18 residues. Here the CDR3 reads CASSQEILVGGFNSEAFF. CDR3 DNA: TGTGCCAGCAGCCAGGAAATTCTAGTTGGGGGGTTTAACAGTGAAGCTTTCTTT.

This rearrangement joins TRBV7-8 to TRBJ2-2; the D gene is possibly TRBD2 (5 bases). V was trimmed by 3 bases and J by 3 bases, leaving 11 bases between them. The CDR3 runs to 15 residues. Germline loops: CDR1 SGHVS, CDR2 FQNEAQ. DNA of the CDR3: TGTGCCAGCAGCTTCACGGGAAGGTACACCGGGGAGCTGTTTTTT. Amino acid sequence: CASSFTGRYTGELFF.

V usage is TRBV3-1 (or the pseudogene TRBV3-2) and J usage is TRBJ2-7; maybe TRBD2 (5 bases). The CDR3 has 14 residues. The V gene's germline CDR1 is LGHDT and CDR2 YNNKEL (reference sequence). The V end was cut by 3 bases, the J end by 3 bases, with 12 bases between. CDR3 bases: TGTGCCAGCAGCCAGAGGGATGGCAACTACGAGCAGTACTTC. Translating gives CASSQRDGNYEQYF.

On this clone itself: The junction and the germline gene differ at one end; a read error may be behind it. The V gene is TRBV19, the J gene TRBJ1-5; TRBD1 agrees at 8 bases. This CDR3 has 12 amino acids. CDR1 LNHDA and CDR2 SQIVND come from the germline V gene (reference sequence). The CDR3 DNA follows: TGTGCCAGTAGTAGGGACCGGGACAGGAGATCCTTT. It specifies CASSRDRDRRSF.

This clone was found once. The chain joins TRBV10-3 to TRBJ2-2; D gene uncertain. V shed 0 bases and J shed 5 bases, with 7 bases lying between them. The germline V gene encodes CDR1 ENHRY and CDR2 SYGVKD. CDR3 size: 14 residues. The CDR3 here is CAISESAQTGELFF. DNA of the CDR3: TGTGCCATCAGTGAGTCTGCCCAGACCGGGGAGCTGTTTTTT.

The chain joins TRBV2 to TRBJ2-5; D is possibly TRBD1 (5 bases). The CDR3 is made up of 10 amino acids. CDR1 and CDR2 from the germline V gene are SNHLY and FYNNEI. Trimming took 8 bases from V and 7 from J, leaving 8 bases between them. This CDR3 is CASGARTQYF. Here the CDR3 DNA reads TGTGCCAGCGGGGCGCGGACCCAGTACTTC.

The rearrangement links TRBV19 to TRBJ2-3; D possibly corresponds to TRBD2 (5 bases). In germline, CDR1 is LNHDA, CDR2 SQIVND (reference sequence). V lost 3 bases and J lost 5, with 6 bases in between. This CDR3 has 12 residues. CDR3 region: CASSMGRDTQYF. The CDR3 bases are TGTGCCAGTAGTATGGGGAGAGATACGCAGTATTTT. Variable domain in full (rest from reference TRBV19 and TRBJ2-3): DGGITQSPKYLFRKEGQNVTLSCEQNLNHDAMYWYRQDPGQGLRLIYYSQIVNDFQKGDIAEGYSVSREKKESFPLTVTSAQKNPTAFYLCASSMGRDTQYFGPGTRLTVL.

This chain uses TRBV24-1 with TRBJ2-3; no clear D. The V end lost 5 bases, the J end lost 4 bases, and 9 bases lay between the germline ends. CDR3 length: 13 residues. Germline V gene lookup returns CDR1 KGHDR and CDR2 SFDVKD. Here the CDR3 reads CATSGDSSDTQYF. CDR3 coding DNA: TGTGCCACCAGTGGAGACTCATCAGATACGCAGTATTTT.

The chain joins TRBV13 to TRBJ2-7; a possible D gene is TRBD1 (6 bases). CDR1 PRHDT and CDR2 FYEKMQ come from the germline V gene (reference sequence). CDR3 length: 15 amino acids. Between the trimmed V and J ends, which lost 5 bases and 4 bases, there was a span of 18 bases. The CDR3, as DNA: TGTGCCAGCAGCATGACCCGGGACATAGGATACGAGCAGTACTTC. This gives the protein CASSMTRDIGYEQYF.

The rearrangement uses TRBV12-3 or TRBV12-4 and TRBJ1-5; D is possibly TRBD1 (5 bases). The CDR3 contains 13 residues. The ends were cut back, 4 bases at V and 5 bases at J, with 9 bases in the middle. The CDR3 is CASSSTEYQPQHF. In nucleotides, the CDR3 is TGTGCCAGCAGTTCGACAGAGTATCAGCCCCAGCATTTT.

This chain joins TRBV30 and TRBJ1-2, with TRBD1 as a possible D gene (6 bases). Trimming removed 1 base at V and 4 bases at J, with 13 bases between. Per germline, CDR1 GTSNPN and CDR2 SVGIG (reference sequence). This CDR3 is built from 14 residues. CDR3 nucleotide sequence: TGTGCCTGGAGTGCCGGACAGAACCTCTATGGCTACACCTTC. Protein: CAWSAGQNLYGYTF.

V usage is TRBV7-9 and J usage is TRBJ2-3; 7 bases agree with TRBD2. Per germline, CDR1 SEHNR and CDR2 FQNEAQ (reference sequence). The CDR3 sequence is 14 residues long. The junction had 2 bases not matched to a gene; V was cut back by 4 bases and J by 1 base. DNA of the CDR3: TGTGCCAGCAGCTCTGGACTAGGCACAGATACGCAGTATTTT. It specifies CASSSGLGTDTQYF. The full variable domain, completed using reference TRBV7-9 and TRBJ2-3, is DTGVSQNPRHKITKRGQNVTFRCDPISEHNRLYWYRQTLGQGPEFLTYFQNEAQLEKSRLLSDRFSAERPKGSFSTLEIQRTEQGDSAMYLCASSSGLGTDTQYFGPGTRLTVL.

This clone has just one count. CDR3 residues: CASGRVREQYF. As DNA, the CDR3 is TGTGCCAGCGGCAGGGTTCGCGAGCAGTACTTC. The V and J genes are TRBV27 and TRBJ2-7; D might be TRBD1 (5 bases). CDR3 length equals 11 residues. From germline, CDR1 is MNHEY and CDR2 SMNVEV (reference sequence). V lost 8 bases, J lost 6 bases, and 11 bases lay in between.

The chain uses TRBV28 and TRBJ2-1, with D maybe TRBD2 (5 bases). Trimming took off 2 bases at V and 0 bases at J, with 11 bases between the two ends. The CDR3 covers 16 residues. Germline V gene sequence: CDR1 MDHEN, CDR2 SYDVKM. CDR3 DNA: TGTGCCAGCAGTTTAATATTAGGGAGCTCCTACAATGAGCAGTTCTTC. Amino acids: CASSLILGSSYNEQFF.

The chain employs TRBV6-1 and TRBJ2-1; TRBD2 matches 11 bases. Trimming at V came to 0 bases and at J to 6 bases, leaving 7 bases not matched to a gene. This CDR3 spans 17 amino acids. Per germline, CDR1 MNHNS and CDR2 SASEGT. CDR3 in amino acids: CASSEAGLAGGINEQFF. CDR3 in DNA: TGTGCCAGCAGTGAAGCGGGTCTAGCGGGGGGTATCAATGAGCAGTTCTTC.

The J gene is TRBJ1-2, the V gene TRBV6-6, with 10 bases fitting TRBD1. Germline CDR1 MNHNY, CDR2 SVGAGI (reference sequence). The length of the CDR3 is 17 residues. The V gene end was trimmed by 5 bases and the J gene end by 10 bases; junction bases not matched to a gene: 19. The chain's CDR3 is CASSPNLGTGDLIVYTF. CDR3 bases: TGTGCCAGCAGTCCTAACCTCGGGACAGGGGACCTCATCGTCTACACCTTC.

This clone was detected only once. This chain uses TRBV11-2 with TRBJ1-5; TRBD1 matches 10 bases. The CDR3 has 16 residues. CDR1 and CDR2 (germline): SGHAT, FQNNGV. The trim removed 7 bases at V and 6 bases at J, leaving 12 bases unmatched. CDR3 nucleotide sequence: TGTGCCAGCACAATAGACCCGGGACAGGGGATTCAGCCCCAGCATTTT. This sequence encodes CASTIDPGQGIQPQHF.

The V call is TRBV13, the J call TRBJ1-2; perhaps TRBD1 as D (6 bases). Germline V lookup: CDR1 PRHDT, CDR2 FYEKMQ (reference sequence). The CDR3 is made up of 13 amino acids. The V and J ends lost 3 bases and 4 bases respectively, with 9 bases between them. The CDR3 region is CASSFQGSYGYTF. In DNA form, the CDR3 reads TGTGCCAGCAGCTTTCAGGGGAGCTATGGCTACACCTTC. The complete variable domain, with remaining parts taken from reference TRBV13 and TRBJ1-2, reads AAGVIQSPRHLIKEKRETATLKCYPIPRHDTVYWYQQGPGQDPQFLISFYEKMQSDKGSIPDRFSAQQFSDYHSELNMSSLELGDSALYFCASSFQGSYGYTFGSGTRLTVV.

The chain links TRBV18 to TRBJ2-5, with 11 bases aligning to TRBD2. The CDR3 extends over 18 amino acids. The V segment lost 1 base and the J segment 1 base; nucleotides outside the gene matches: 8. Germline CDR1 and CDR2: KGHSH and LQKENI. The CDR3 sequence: CASSPRSVTSGSQETQYF. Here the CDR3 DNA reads TGTGCCAGCTCACCACGTTCAGTCACTAGCGGGAGCCAAGAGACCCAGTACTTC.